This T cell receptor (beta chain) was obtained from a study of beta chain bispecific antibodies for T cell cancers. This clonotype was detected ten times or more. The antigen is not known. This CDR3 is built from 17 residues. Germline CDR1 and CDR2: SGHAT and FQNNGV. V gave up 1 base and J gave up 1 base, with 13 bases separating them. Each CDR3 protein gets one entry after TCRdb re-called the 5' RACE reads with MiXCR. The sample holds about 9,600 distinct CDR3 sequences, 2.2% seen once. Study results and limitations: Versus anti-CD19, anti-TRBV12 exposure cut the TRBV12-3 share of TRBV signal by roughly 99%. The leukemia cells, rather than normal T cells, gave most of the targeted TRBV signal.

Blood mononuclear cells were expanded for around three days using either OKT3 anti-CD3 antibody or CD3/CD28 beads. Expanded T cells grew in IL-2 (about 100 IU/ml) plus IL-7 (5 ng/ml). The TCR comes from a human donor in good health. Some clones in this sample may be carry-over from other donors' samples. This chain joins TRBV11-2 and TRBJ1-4; no clear D gene. The sequencing here drew on T cells from a healthy donor cultured with Jurkat leukemia cells, taken from a culture containing an anti-CD19 bispecific antibody. The CDR3 region has the DNA TGTGCCAGCAGCTTAGTTGGAGGGTTTGGAACTAATGAAAAACTGTTTTTT. Translating it yields CASSLVGGFGTNEKLFF.